This T cell receptor beta chain is from a study of response to subunit inactivated influenza vaccine. Study-wide results and limits: Each seasonal influenza vaccination recruits few new T cells, the authors suggested.

CDR3 length: 14 residues. Trimming cost V 2 bases and J 2 bases, with 9 bases left between them. Germline V gene lookup returns CDR1 LNHNV and CDR2 YYDKDF (reference sequence). The table lists this clonotype with a few counts. What it binds is unknown. Each CDR3 protein is one row after TCRdb ran MiXCR on the RT-PCR reads. Here the sample spans 400,000 to 650,000 distinct CDR3 sequences, 7.2% being singletons. This chain connects TRBV15 to TRBJ2-5, with unresolved D. This clonotype was sampled from a man between 45 and 75 years old who received an inactivated influenza vaccine. The input for sequencing was PBMCs from blood, taken less than 25 months after vaccination. The CDR3 nucleotides are TGTGCCACCAGCAGATCCAAGAATCAAGAGACCCAGTACTTC. It yields the protein CATSRSKNQETQYF.